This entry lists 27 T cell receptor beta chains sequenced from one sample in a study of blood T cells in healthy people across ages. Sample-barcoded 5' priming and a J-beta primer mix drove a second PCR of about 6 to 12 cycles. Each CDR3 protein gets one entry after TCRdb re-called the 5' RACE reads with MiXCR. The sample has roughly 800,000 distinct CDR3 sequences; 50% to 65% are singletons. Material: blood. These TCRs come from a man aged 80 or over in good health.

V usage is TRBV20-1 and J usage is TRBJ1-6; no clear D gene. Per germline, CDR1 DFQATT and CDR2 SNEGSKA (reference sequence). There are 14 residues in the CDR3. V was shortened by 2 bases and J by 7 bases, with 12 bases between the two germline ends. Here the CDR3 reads CSARPSFSNSPLHF. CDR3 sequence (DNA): TGCAGTGCTAGACCCAGCTTCAGCAATTCACCCCTCCACTTT.

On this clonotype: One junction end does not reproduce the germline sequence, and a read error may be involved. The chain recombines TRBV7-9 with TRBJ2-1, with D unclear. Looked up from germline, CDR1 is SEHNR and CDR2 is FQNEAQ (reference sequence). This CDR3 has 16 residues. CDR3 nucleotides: TGTGCCTGCAGCCCCCCGCTAGGGTACTCCTACAATGAGCAGTTCTTC. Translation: CACSPPLGYSYNEQFF.

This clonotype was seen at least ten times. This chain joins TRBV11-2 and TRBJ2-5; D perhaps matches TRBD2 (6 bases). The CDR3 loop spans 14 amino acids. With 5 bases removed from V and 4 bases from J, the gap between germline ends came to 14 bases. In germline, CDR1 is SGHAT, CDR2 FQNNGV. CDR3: CASSPEGSGETQYF. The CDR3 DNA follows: TGTGCCAGCAGCCCCGAGGGTAGCGGAGAGACCCAGTACTTC.

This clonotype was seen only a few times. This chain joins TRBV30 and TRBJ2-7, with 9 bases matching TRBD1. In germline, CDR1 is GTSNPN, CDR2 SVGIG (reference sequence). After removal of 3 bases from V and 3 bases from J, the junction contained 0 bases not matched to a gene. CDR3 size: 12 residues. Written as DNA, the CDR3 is TGTGCCTGGAGGACAGGGGGCTACGAGCAGTACTTC. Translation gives CAWRTGGYEQYF.

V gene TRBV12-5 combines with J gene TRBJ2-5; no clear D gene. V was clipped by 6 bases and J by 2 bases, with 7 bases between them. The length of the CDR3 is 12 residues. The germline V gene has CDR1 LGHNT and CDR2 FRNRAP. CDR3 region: CASGPKQETQYF. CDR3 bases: TGTGCTAGTGGACCCAAACAAGAGACCCAGTACTTC.

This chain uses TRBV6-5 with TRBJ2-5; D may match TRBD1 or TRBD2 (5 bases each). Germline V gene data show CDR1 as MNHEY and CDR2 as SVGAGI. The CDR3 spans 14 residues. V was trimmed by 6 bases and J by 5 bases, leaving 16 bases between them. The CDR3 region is CASRLASGTETQYF. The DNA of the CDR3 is TGTGCCAGCAGACTGGCCTCAGGGACGGAGACCCAGTACTTC.

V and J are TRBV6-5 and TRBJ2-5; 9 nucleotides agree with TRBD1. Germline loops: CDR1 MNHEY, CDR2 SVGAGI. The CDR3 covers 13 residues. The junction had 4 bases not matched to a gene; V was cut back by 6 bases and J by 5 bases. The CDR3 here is CASRTGGWETQYF. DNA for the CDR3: TGTGCCAGCAGAACAGGGGGCTGGGAGACCCAGTACTTC.

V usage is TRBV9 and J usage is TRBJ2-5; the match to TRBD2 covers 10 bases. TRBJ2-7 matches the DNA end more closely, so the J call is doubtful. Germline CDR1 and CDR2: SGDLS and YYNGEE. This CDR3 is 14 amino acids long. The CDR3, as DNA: TGTGCCAGCAGCCCGGGACTAGCGTTCTACGAGCAGTACTTC. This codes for CASSPGLAFYEQYF.

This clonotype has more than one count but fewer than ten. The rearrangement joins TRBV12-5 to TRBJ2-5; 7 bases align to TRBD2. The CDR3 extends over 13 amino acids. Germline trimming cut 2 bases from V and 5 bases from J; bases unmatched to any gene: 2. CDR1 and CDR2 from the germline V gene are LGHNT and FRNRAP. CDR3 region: CASGLRGGETQYF. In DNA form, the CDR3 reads TGTGCTAGTGGTTTGCGGGGAGGGGAGACCCAGTACTTC.

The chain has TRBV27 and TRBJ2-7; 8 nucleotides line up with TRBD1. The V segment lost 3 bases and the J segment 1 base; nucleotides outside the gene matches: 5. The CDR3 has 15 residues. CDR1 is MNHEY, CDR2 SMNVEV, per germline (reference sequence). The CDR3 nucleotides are TGTGCCAGCAGTTTGTGGGGACAGGCGTCCTACGAGCAGTACTTC. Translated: CASSLWGQASYEQYF.

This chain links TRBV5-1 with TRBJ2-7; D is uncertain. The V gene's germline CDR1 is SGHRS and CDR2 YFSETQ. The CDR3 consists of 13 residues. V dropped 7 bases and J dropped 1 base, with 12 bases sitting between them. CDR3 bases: TGCGCCAGCGGCCTCCCCATGTCCTACGAGCAGTACTTC. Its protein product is CASGLPMSYEQYF.

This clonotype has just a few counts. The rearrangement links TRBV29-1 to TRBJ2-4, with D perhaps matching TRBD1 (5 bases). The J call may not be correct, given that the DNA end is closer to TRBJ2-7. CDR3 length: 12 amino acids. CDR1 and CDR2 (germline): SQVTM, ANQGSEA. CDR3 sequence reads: CAMQGHTYEQYF. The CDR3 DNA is TGCGCGATGCAGGGTCACACCTACGAGCAGTACTTC.

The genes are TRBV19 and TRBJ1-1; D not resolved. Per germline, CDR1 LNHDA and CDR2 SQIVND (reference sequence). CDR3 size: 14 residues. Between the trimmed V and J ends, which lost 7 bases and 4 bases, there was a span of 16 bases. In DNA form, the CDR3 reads TGTGCCAGTATCATGTCGCAAATCGGCACTGAAGCTTTCTTT. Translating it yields CASIMSQIGTEAFF. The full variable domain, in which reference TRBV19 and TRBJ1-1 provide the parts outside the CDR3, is DGGITQSPKYLFRKEGQNVTLSCEQNLNHDAMYWYRQDPGQGLRLIYYSQIVNDFQKGDIAEGYSVSREKKESFPLTVTSAQKNPTAFYLCASIMSQIGTEAFFGQGTRLTVV.

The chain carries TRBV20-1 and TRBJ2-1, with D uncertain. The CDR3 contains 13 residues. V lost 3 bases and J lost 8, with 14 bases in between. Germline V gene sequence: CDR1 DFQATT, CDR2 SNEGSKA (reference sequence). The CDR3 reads CSASEHFIDEQFF. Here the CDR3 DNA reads TGCAGTGCTAGCGAGCATTTTATCGATGAGCAGTTCTTC.

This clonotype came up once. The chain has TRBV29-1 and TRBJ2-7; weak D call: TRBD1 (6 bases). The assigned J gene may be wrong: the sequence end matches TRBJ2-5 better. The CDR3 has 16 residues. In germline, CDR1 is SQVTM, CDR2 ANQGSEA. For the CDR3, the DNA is TGCAGCGTTGAAGATTCTACAGGGAAGGATTGGGAGACCCAGTACTTC. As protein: CSVEDSTGKDWETQYF.

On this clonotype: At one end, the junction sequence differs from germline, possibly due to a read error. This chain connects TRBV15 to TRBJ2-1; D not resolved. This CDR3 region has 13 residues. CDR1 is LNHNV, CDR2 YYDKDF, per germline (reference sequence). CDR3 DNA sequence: TGTGTCACCAGCAGAGATTTGGGGTCCGAGCAGTTCTTC. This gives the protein CVTSRDLGSEQFF.

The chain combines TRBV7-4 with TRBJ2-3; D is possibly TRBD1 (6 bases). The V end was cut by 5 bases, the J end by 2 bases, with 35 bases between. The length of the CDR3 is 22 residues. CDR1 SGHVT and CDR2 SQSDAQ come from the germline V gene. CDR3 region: CASSPELNSEVQGEENTDTQYF. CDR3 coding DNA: TGTGCCAGCAGCCCTGAGTTAAATTCTGAAGTACAGGGAGAGGAAAACACAGATACGCAGTATTTT.

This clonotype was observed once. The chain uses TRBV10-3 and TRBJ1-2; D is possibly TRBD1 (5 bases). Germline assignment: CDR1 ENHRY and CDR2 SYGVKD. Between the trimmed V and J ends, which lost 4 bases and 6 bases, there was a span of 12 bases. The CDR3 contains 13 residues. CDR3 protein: CAISAGGVHGYTF. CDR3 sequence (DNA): TGTGCCATCAGTGCCGGGGGAGTACATGGCTACACCTTC.

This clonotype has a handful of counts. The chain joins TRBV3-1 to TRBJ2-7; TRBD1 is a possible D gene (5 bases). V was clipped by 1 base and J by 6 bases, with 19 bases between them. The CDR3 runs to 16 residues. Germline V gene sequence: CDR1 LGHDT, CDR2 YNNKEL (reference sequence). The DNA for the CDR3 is TGTGCCAGCAGCCAAGGGACGGCGGCAGGGATGAGCGAGCAGTACTTC. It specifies CASSQGTAAGMSEQYF.

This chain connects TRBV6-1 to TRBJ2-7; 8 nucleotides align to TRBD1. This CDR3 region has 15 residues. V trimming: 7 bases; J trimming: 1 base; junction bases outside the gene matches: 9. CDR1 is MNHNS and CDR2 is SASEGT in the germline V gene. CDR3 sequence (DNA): TGTGCCAGCATGACCACAGGGGGAGGATCCTACGAGCAGTACTTC. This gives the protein CASMTTGGGSYEQYF.

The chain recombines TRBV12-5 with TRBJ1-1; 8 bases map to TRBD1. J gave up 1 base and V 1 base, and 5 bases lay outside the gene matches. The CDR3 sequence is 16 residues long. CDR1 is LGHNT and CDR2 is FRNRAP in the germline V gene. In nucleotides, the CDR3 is TGTGCTAGTGGTTTGGAAAGAGGGACAGGGAACACTGAAGCTTTCTTT. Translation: CASGLERGTGNTEAFF.

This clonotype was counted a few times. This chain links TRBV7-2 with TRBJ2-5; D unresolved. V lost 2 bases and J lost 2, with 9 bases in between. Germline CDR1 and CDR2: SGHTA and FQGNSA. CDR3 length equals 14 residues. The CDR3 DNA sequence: TGTGCCAGCAGCTTACGAGAGCGTCAAGAGACCCAGTACTTC. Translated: CASSLRERQETQYF.

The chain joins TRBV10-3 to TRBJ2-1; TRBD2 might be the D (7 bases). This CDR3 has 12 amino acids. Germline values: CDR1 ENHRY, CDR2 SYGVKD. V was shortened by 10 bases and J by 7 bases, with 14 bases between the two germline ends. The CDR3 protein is CASTGGRNEQFF. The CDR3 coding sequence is TGTGCCAGCACGGGGGGCCGAAATGAGCAGTTCTTC.

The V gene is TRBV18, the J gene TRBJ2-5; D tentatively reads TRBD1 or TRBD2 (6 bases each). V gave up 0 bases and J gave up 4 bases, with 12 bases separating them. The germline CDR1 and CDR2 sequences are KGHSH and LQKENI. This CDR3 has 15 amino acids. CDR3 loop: CASSPPSRGGETQYF. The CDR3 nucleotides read TGTGCCAGCTCACCACCGTCCAGGGGAGGAGAGACCCAGTACTTC. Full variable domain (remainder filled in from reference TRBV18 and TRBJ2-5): NAGVMQNPRHLVRRRGQEARLRCSPMKGHSHVYWYRQLPEEGLKFMVYLQKENIIDESGMPKERFSAEFPKEGPSILRIQQVVRGDSAAYFCASSPPSRGGETQYFGPGTRLLVL.

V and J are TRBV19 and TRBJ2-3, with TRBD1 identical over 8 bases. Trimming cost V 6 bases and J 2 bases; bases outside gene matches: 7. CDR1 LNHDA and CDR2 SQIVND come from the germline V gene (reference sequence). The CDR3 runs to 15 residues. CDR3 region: CASSDRGGDTDTQYF. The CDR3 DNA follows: TGTGCCAGTAGCGACAGGGGTGGGGACACAGATACGCAGTATTTT.

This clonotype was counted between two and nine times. CDR3 sequence: CSALGGSKSYNEQFF. The CDR3 DNA is TGCAGCGCCCTGGGTGGGAGCAAGTCCTACAATGAGCAGTTCTTC. The rearrangement uses TRBV29-1 and TRBJ2-1; D perhaps matches TRBD2 (5 bases). V lost 7 bases, J lost 1 base, and 17 bases lay in between. The CDR3 totals 15 residues. Germline CDR1 SQVTM, CDR2 ANQGSEA.

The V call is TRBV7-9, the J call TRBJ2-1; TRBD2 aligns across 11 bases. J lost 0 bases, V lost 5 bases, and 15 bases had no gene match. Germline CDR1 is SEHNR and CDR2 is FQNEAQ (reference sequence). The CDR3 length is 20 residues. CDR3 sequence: CASSPPTGLAAKGSYNEQFF. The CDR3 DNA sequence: TGTGCCAGCAGCCCTCCCACGGGACTAGCGGCTAAGGGCTCCTACAATGAGCAGTTCTTC.